This T cell receptor (beta chain) emerged from a study of T-cell reconstitution after alpha-beta-depleted transplantation in children. This clonotype was counted many times. V was clipped by 7 bases and J by 2 bases, with 23 bases between them. This CDR3 is built from 17 residues. The germline gives CDR1 MNHEY, CDR2 SVGAGI. It was with unique molecular identifiers that the TCRbeta library was prepared. TCRdb reprocessed the PCR reads via MiXCR and lists one record per CDR3 protein. The table has roughly 100,000 distinct CDR3 sequences, roughly 8.3% seen once; the top ten hold approximately 7%. This TCR was sampled from a human donor who donated a stem cell graft to a child with congenital amegakaryocytic thrombocytopenia. The chain combines TRBV6-5 with TRBJ2-5, with D tentatively TRBD1 or TRBD2 (6 bases each). Sequenced material: PBMCs from the stem cell graft donor, taken from the stem cell graft. This CDR3 is CASTHRVGGSTQETQYF. The CDR3 DNA reads as TGTGCCAGCACCCATCGGGTCGGGGGCAGTACTCAAGAGACCCAGTACTTC.